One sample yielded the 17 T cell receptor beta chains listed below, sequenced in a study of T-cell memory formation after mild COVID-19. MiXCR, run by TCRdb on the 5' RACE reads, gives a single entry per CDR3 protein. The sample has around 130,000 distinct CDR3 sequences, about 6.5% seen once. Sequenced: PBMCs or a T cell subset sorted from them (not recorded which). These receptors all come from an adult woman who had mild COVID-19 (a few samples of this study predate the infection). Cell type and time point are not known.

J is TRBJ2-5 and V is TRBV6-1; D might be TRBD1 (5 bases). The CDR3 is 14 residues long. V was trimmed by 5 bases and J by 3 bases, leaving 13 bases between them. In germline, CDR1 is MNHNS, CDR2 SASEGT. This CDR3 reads CASSRAQGKETQYF. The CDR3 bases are TGTGCCAGCAGTCGCGCTCAGGGAAAAGAGACCCAGTACTTC.

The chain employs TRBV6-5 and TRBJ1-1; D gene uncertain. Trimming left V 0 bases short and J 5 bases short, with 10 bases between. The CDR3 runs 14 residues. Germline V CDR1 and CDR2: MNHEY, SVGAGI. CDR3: CASSYSTAGTEAFF. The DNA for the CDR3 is TGTGCCAGCAGTTACTCGACGGCAGGAACTGAAGCTTTCTTT.

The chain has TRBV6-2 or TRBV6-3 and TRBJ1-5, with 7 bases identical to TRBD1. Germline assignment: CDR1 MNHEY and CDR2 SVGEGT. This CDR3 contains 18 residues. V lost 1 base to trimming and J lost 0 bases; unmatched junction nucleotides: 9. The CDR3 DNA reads TGTGCCAGCAGTTACTTCGCGAGGGGGCACGATAGCAATCAGCCCCAGCATTTT. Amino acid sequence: CASSYFARGHDSNQPQHF.

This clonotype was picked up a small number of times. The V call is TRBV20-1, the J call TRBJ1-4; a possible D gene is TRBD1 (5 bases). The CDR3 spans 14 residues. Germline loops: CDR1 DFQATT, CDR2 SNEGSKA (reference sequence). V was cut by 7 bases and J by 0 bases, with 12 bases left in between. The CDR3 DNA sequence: TGCAGTGGCAGGGAAGGGGCAACTAATGAAAAACTGTTTTTT. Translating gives CSGREGATNEKLFF.

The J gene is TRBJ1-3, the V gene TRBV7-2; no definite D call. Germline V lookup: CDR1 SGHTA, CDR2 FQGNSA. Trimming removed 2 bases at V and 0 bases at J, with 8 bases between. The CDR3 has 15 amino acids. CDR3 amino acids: CASSLNGISGNTIYF. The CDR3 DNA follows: TGTGCCAGCAGCTTAAACGGGATCTCTGGAAACACCATATATTTT.

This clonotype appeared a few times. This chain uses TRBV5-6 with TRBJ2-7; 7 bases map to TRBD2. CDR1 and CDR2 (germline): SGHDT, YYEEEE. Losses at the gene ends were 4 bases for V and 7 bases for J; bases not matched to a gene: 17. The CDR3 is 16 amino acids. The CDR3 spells CASSGQASGPLGEQYF. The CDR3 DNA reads TGTGCCAGCAGCGGCCAGGCTAGCGGCCCTTTGGGGGAGCAGTACTTC.

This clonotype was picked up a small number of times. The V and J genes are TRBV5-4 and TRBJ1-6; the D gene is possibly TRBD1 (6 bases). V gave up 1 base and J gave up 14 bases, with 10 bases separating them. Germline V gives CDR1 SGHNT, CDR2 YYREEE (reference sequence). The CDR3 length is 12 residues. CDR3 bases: TGTGCCAGCAGCTTGCAGGGGACTGCCCTCCACTTT. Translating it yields CASSLQGTALHF.

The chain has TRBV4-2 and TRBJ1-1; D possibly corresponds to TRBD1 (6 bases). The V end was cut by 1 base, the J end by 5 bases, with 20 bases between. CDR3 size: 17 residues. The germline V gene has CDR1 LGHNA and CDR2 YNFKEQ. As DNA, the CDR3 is TGTGCCAGCAGCCAAGTTGGAGGGATGGGCAGGGGTACTGAAGCTTTCTTT. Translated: CASSQVGGMGRGTEAFF.

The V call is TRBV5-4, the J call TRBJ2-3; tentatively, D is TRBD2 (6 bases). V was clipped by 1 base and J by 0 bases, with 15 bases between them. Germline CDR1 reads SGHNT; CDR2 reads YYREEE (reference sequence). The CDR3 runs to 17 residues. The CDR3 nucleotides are TGTGCCAGCAGCTTGTTCGGAGTAGGGACTAGCACAGATACGCAGTATTTT. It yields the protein CASSLFGVGTSTDTQYF. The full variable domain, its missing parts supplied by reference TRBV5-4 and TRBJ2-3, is ETGVTQSPTHLIKTRGQQVTLRCSSQSGHNTVSWYQQALGQGPQFIFQYYREEENGRGNFPPRFSGLQFPNYSSELNVNALELDDSALYLCASSLFGVGTSTDTQYFGPGTRLTVL.

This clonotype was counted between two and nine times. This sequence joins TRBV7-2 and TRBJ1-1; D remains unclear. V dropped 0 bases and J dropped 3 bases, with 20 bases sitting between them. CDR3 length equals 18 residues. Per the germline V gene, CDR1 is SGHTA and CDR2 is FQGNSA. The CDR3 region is CASSLAIQHQKKDTEAFF. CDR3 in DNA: TGTGCCAGCAGCTTAGCGATTCAACACCAAAAGAAGGACACTGAAGCTTTCTTT.

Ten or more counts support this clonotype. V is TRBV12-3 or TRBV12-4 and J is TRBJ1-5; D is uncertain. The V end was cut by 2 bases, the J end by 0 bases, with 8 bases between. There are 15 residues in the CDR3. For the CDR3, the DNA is TGTGCCAGCAGTTTACGGGAGGATAGCAATCAGCCCCAGCATTTT. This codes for CASSLREDSNQPQHF.

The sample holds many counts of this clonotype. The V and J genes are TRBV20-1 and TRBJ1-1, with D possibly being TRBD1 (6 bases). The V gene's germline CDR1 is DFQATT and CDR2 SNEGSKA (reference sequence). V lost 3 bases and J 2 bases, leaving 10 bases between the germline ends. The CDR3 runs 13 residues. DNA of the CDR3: TGCAGTGCTAGGGGGGACATTAACACTGAAGCTTTCTTT. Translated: CSARGDINTEAFF.

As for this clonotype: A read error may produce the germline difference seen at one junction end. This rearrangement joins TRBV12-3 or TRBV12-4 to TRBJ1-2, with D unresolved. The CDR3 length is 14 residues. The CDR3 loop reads CTSSPPGRSYGYTF. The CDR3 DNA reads TGTACCAGCAGCCCCCCCGGACGGTCCTATGGCTACACCTTC.

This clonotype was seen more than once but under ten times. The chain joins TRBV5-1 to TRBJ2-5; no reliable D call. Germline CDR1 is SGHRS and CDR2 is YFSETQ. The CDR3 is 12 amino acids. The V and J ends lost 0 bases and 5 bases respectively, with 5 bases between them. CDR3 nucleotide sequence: TGCGCCAGCAGCTTGGAATTGGAGACCCAGTACTTC. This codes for CASSLELETQYF.

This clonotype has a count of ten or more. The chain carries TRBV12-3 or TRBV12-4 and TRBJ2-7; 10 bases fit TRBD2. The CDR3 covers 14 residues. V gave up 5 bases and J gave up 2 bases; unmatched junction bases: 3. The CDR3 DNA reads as TGTGCCAGCAGTAGGACTAGCGGACCCTACGAGCAGTACTTC. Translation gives CASSRTSGPYEQYF.

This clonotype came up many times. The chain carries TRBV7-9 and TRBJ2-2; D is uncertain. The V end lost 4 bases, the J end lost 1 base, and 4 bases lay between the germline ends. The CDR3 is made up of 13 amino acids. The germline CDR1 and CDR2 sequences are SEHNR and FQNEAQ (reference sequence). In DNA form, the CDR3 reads TGTGCCAGCAGCTCTAAGAACACCGGGGAGCTGTTTTTT. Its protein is CASSSKNTGELFF.

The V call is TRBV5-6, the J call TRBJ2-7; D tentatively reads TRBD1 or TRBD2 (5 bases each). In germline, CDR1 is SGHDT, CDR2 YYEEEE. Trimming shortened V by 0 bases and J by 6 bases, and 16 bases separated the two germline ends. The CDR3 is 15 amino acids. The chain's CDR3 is CASSLAPVSGGEQYF. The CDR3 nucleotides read TGTGCCAGCAGCTTGGCGCCTGTCTCTGGGGGCGAGCAGTACTTC.